The rows below give T cell receptor beta chains drawn from one sample of a study of identifying expanded T cells in peripheral blood. This table comes from immunoSEQ multiplex PCR, and its TCRdb copy is limited to in-frame clones, with some not included. This table has about 130,000 clones, approximately 86% appearing once. Sequencing used blood. These receptors originate from a person between 18 and 70 years old in good health. The CDR3 runs from the conserved cysteine through the conserved F or W. The D gene is left open where the match is weak. Clone size, where shown, is once, few, many, or a class for clones that have expanded.

>-|TRBJ2-7|-|TRBV28
CASSLQGDEQYF
TGTGCCAGCAGCCTACAGGGAGACGAGCAGTACTTC
>-|TRBJ2-7|once|TRBV28
CASRSDRGSSYEQYF
TGTGCCAGCAGATCCGATCGGGGCAGCTCCTACGAGCAGTACTTC
>TRBD2|TRBJ2-2|few|TRBV5-6
CASSFGRLAVTGELFF
TGTGCCAGCAGCTTTGGCCGACTAGCGGTCACCGGGGAGCTGTTTTTT
>-|TRBJ2-2|-|TRBV4-3
CASSQDWDPGFTGELFF
TGCGCCAGCAGCCAAGATTGGGATCCGGGGTTCACCGGGGAGCTGTTTTTT
>TRBD2|TRBJ2-1|-|TRBV2
CASTEAPLAGVSSYNEQFF
TGTGCCAGCACCGAGGCCCCACTAGCGGGGGTGAGCTCCTACAATGAGCAGTTCTTC
>-|TRBJ2-7|-|TRBV6-6
CASSHLDSGSGYEQYF
TGTGCCAGCTCCCACCTTGACTCGGGGTCGGGGTACGAGCAGTACTTC
>TRBD1|TRBJ1-4|-|TRBV28
CASSLSLQGAGEKLFF
TGTGCCAGCAGTTTATCCCTACAGGGGGCTGGTGAAAAACTGTTTTTT
>TRBD2|TRBJ2-3|-|TRBV27
CASSLGTSGTDTQYF
TGTGCCAGCAGTTTAGGGACTAGCGGAACAGATACGCAGTATTTT
>TRBD1|TRBJ1-1|-|TRBV9
CASSGRGPRNTEAFF
TGTGCCAGCAGCGGCAGGGGGCCGAGGAACACTGAAGCTTTCTTT
>-|TRBJ2-5|-|TRBV18
CASSPNKYQETQYF
TGTGCCAGCTCACCGAACAAGTACCAAGAGACCCAGTACTTC
>-|TRBJ1-3|once|TRBV6-6
CASSYEGNTIYF
TGTGCCAGCAGTTACGAGGGAAACACCATATATTTT
>-|TRBJ2-1|once|TRBV5-1
CASSLDGASPYNEQFF
TGCGCCAGCAGCTTGGACGGGGCCTCCCCATACAATGAGCAGTTCTTC
>-|TRBJ2-3|-|TRBV6-5
CASSYGRSTDTQYF
TGTGCCAGCAGTTACGGGCGGAGCACAGATACGCAGTATTTT
>-|TRBJ2-3|-|TRBV7-9
CASSSLGGVTDTQYF
TGTGCCAGCAGCTCCCTGGGCGGGGTCACAGATACGCAGTATTTT
>-|TRBJ2-1|-|TRBV5-6
CASSLDGGSSYNEQFF
TGTGCCAGCAGCTTGGATGGCGGTAGCTCCTACAATGAGCAGTTCTTC
>-|TRBJ2-1|-|TRBV19
CASSGRSEQFF
TGTGCCAGTAGTGGACGCTCTGAGCAGTTCTTC
>TRBD1|TRBJ2-5|-|TRBV7-7
CASSLGTGGQETQYF
TGTGCCAGCAGCTTAGGGACAGGGGGCCAAGAGACCCAGTACTTC
>-|TRBJ2-2|few|TRBV10-3
CAMRGGVGSRANTGELFF
TGTGCCATGAGAGGAGGGGTTGGGTCAAGAGCGAACACCGGGGAGCTGTTTTTT
>TRBD2|TRBJ2-7|-|TRBV5-4
CASSLPTSGGQQYF
TGTGCCAGCAGCCTTCCGACTAGCGGGGGCCAGCAGTACTTC
>-|TRBJ1-4|-|TRBV5-4
CASSLASGVEGEKLFF
TGTGCCAGCAGCTTGGCCTCGGGGGTGGAGGGAGAAAAACTGTTTTTT
>-|TRBJ1-5|-|TRBV21-1
CASSNSSNQPQHF
TGTGCCAGCAGCAATTCTAGCAATCAGCCCCAGCATTTT
>TRBD1|TRBJ1-1|medium-sized|TRBV6-4
CASKDRDTNTEAFF
TGTGCCAGCAAAGACAGGGATACGAACACTGAAGCTTTCTTT
>TRBD1|TRBJ1-2|few|TRBV18
CASSNAGTGDYGYTF
TGTGCCAGCTCAAACGCCGGGACAGGGGACTATGGCTACACCTTC
>-|TRBJ2-5|-|TRBV27
CASSRGDSARETQYF
TGTGCCAGCAGTAGGGGGGACAGTGCGCGAGAGACCCAGTACTTC
>TRBD1|TRBJ2-7|-|TRBV6-5
CASSARQGAYEQYF
TGTGCCAGCAGTGCCAGACAGGGCGCCTACGAGCAGTACTTC
>-|TRBJ1-3|-|TRBV11-2
CASSFGPLGTTGNTIYF
TGTGCCAGCAGCTTTGGTCCCCTCGGGACAACTGGAAACACCATATATTTT
>TRBD2|TRBJ2-3|-|TRBV5-1
CASVLGGITDTQYF
TGCGCCAGCGTCCTGGGAGGGATCACAGATACGCAGTATTTT
>TRBD1|TRBJ2-7|-|TRBV18
CASSPRQGEDEQYF
TGTGCCAGCTCACCAAGACAGGGAGAGGACGAGCAGTACTTC
>TRBD1|TRBJ2-3|-|TRBV2
CASSTGTDTDTQYF
TGTGCCAGCTCTACCGGGACAGACACAGATACGCAGTATTTT
>-|TRBJ1-5|-|TRBV15
CATSRGPSGQPQHF
TGTGCCACCAGCAGAGGGCCATCGGGACAGCCCCAGCATTTT
>-|TRBJ2-7|few|TRBV5-7
CASSYPRRSSYEQYF
TGTGCCAGCAGCTACCCGCGGAGGAGTTCCTACGAGCAGTACTTC
>-|TRBJ2-3|-|TRBV7-3
CASSRPQGGDTQYF
TGTGCCAGCAGCCGACCCCAGGGTGGAGATACGCAGTATTTT
>TRBD2|TRBJ2-3|-|TRBV5-4
CASSLWLAGSTDTQYF
TGTGCCAGCAGCTTGTGGCTAGCGGGATCCACAGATACGCAGTATTTT
>TRBD1|TRBJ1-1|-|TRBV15
CATSRMTGAYTEAFF
TGTGCCACCAGCAGGATGACAGGGGCCTACACTGAAGCTTTCTTT
>TRBD1|TRBJ1-2|-|TRBV6-5
CASNRDRGQGGYTF
TGTGCCAGCAACCGGGACAGGGGGCAGGGAGGCTACACCTTC
>-|TRBJ1-2|-|TRBV5-5
CASSPTEQQQVYGYTF
TGTGCCAGCAGCCCAACCGAACAACAGCAGGTCTATGGCTACACCTTC
>-|TRBJ2-1|-|TRBV10-1
CASSESGNRPSNEQFF
TGCGCCAGCAGTGAATCAGGGAATAGGCCTTCGAATGAGCAGTTCTTC